Below, 17 T cell receptor beta chains from the same sample are listed, as sequenced in a study of blood T cell repertoires in COVID-19. This table comes from immunoSEQ multiplex PCR, and its TCRdb copy is limited to in-frame clones, with some not included. The sample shows more than 75,000 clones, 88% of them seen only once. The source material was peripheral blood. The source is a woman aged 80 or over with active COVID-19.

The chain carries TRBV9 and TRBJ2-7; 7 bases are a match to TRBD1. V trimming: 4 bases; J trimming: 7 bases; junction bases outside the gene matches: 14. CDR1 and CDR2 (germline): SGDLS, YYNGEE. The CDR3 has 15 residues. The CDR3 is CASSPSGGSPREQYF. In DNA, the CDR3 is TGTGCCAGCAGCCCGTCAGGGGGTAGCCCACGTGAGCAGTACTTC.

This CDR3 reads CASSAGLKGSRYGYTF. CDR3 nucleotide sequence: TGTGCCAGCAGCGCCGGGCTAAAGGGGTCCCGCTATGGCTACACCTTC. The chain links TRBV6-2 or TRBV6-3 to TRBJ1-2, with D tentatively TRBD1 (5 bases). Germline CDR1 and CDR2: MNHEY and SVGEGT. Deletions cut 6 bases from V and 4 bases from J, with 21 bases between. The CDR3 covers 16 residues.

The chain combines TRBV4-3 with TRBJ2-1; D uncertain. CDR3 size: 16 residues. V was pared by 4 bases and J by 0 bases, with 13 bases between. Germline assignment: CDR1 LGHNA and CDR2 YSLEER. CDR3 DNA sequence: TGCGCCAGCAGCCCGACTGGATGGAGCTCCTACAATGAGCAGTTCTTC. Protein: CASSPTGWSSYNEQFF.

The chain has TRBV28 and TRBJ2-7, with TRBD2 identical over 8 bases. The CDR3 extends over 14 amino acids. V trimming: 4 bases; J trimming: 6 bases; junction bases outside the gene matches: 8. The germline V gene encodes CDR1 MDHEN and CDR2 SYDVKM. CDR3 sequence: CASSSPGLGIEQYF. As DNA, the CDR3 is TGTGCCAGCAGTTCCCCGGGACTAGGGATCGAGCAGTACTTC.

The V gene is TRBV19, the J gene TRBJ1-5; D call uncertain. Germline V gene data show CDR1 as LNHDA and CDR2 as SQIVND (reference sequence). This CDR3 region has 15 residues. V was clipped by 8 bases and J by 5 bases, with 19 bases between them. Here the CDR3 reads CASEPRGNGDQPQHF. CDR3 sequence (DNA): TGTGCCAGTGAACCTCGGGGAAATGGAGATCAGCCCCAGCATTTT.

V usage is TRBV18 and J usage is TRBJ1-1; 7 nucleotides align to TRBD1. The ends lost 2 bases at V and 4 bases at J; junction bases unmatched: 7. CDR1 and CDR2 from the germline V gene are KGHSH and LQKENI. The CDR3 covers 15 residues. CDR3 residues: CASSPTQGGTTEAFF. CDR3 DNA: TGTGCCAGCTCACCAACCCAGGGGGGCACCACTGAAGCTTTCTTT. Based on the CDR3 plus reference TRBV18 and TRBJ1-1, the full variable domain is NAGVMQNPRHLVRRRGQEARLRCSPMKGHSHVYWYRQLPEEGLKFMVYLQKENIIDESGMPKERFSAEFPKEGPSILRIQQVVRGDSAAYFCASSPTQGGTTEAFFGQGTRLTVV.

This CDR3 reads CATSSEAYNEQFF. The CDR3 DNA follows: TGTGCCACCAGCTCGGAGGCGTACAATGAGCAGTTCTTC. The chain recombines TRBV24-1 with TRBJ2-1, with D possibly matching TRBD2 (5 bases). The CDR3 spans 13 residues. The V end lost 7 bases, the J end lost 4 bases, and 10 bases lay between the germline ends. Germline CDR1 and CDR2: KGHDR and SFDVKD.

V gene TRBV27 combines with J gene TRBJ2-1; 7 bases map to TRBD2. Germline loops: CDR1 MNHEY, CDR2 SMNVEV (reference sequence). This CDR3 has 15 amino acids. The V gene end was trimmed by 2 bases and the J gene end by 5 bases; junction bases not matched to a gene: 6. The CDR3 coding sequence is TGTGCCAGCAGTTTACCGGGACTACCGAACAATGAGCAGTTCTTC. Residues: CASSLPGLPNNEQFF.

The sample holds one count of this clone. The J gene is TRBJ2-2, the V gene TRBV11-3; a possible D gene is TRBD1 (6 bases). Trimming took off 5 bases at V and 5 bases at J, with 15 bases between the two ends. This CDR3 has 15 residues. Germline V gene data show CDR1 as SGHNT and CDR2 as YENEEA. The CDR3 coding sequence is TGTGCCAGCAGCCCCGCAGGGACAACGACCGGGGAGCTGTTTTTT. Translating gives CASSPAGTTTGELFF.

V usage is TRBV5-4 and J usage is TRBJ2-1; D is ambiguous. The germline CDR1 and CDR2 sequences are SGHNT and YYREEE (reference sequence). CDR3 length equals 14 residues. Deletions cut 5 bases from V and 0 bases from J, with 9 bases between. The CDR3 DNA reads as TGTGCCAGCAGGCCCTCCAGCTCCTACAATGAGCAGTTCTTC. Translating gives CASRPSSSYNEQFF.

Only one count was recorded for this clone. The rearrangement uses TRBV4-2 and TRBJ2-5; 7 nucleotides match TRBD1. In germline, CDR1 is LGHNA, CDR2 YNFKEQ. J was trimmed by 3 bases and V by 4 bases; bases with no gene match: 2. The CDR3 runs to 13 residues. This chain's CDR3 is CASSLGTEETQYF. CDR3 sequence (DNA): TGTGCCAGCAGCCTAGGGACAGAAGAGACCCAGTACTTC.

The chain is built from TRBV10-2 and TRBJ2-1; TRBD2 matches at 7 bases. The CDR3 length is 13 residues. From germline, CDR1 is WSHSY and CDR2 SAAADI. Germline trimming cut 6 bases from V and 9 bases from J; bases unmatched to any gene: 8. The CDR3 DNA is TGCGCCAGCAGCCAAACTAGCGTCGGTGAGCAGTTCTTC. It yields the protein CASSQTSVGEQFF.

The rearrangement uses TRBV7-2 and TRBJ2-7; 7 nucleotides align to TRBD2. The V and J ends lost 4 bases and 2 bases, in that order; junction bases with no gene match: 5. Germline V lookup: CDR1 SGHTA, CDR2 FQGNSA. CDR3 length equals 14 residues. The DNA of the CDR3 is TGTGCCAGCAGCTCGACTAGCACCCCCTACGAGCAGTACTTC. Translated, it gives CASSSTSTPYEQYF. Full variable domain (remainder filled in from reference TRBV7-2 and TRBJ2-7): GAGVSQSPSNKVTEKGKDVELRCDPISGHTALYWYRQSLGQGLEFLIYFQGNSAPDKSGLPSDRFSAERTGGSVSTLTIQRTQQEDSAVYLCASSSTSTPYEQYFGPGTRLTVT.

The table lists this clone with a count of one. V usage is TRBV6-5 and J usage is TRBJ2-1; perhaps TRBD1 as D (5 bases). The CDR3 is made up of 13 amino acids. The germline V and J ends were trimmed by 6 bases and 9 bases, with 15 bases remaining between them. CDR1 MNHEY and CDR2 SVGAGI come from the germline V gene. The CDR3 region is CASSPSGQTEQFF. The CDR3 DNA is TGTGCCAGCAGCCCCTCCGGACAAACTGAGCAGTTCTTC.

This chain uses TRBV10-3 with TRBJ2-1; tentatively, D is TRBD2 (5 bases). The CDR3 is made up of 13 amino acids. The germline V gene encodes CDR1 ENHRY and CDR2 SYGVKD. The V end lost 3 bases, the J end lost 15 bases, and 18 bases lay between the germline ends. The CDR3 DNA follows: TGTGCCATCAGTGAACGGGATCGGGAAAATTGGTTCTTC. This gives the protein CAISERDRENWFF.

The chain is built from TRBV2 and TRBJ2-4; 8 bases map to TRBD1. The CDR3 contains 18 residues. With V trimmed by 6 bases and J by 0 bases, 13 bases remained unmatched. Germline V gene lookup returns CDR1 SNHLY and CDR2 FYNNEI. CDR3 amino acids: CASRGGQANKLAKNIQYF. DNA for the CDR3: TGTGCCAGCAGGGGGGGACAGGCAAATAAGCTAGCCAAAAACATTCAGTACTTC.

The V and J genes are TRBV7-2 and TRBJ1-4; TRBD1 matches at 11 bases. Germline CDR1 and CDR2: SGHTA and FQGNSA. The CDR3 spans 14 residues. V lost 5 bases and J lost 6; bases outside the gene matches: 2. The CDR3 nucleotides are TGTGCCAGCAGCCGGGACAGGGGGGATGAAAAACTGTTTTTT. Translation gives CASSRDRGDEKLFF.